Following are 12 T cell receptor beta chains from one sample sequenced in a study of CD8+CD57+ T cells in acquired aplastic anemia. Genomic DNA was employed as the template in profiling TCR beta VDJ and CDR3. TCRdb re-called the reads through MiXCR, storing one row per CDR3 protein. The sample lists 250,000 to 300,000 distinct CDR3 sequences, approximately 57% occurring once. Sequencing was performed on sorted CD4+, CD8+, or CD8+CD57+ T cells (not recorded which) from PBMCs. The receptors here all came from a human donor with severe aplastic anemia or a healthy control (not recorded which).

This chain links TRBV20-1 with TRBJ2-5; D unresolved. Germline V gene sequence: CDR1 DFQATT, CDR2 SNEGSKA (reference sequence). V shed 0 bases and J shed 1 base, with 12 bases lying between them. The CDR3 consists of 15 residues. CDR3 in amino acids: CSARDTPIPQETQYF. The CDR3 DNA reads TGCAGTGCTAGAGATACGCCCATTCCCCAAGAGACCCAGTACTTC.

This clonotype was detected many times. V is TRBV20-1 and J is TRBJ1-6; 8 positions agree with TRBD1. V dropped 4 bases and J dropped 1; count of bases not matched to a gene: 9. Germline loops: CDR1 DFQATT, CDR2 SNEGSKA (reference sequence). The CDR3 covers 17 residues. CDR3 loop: CSAINKQGVSYNSPLHF. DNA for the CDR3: TGCAGTGCTATCAACAAACAGGGGGTGTCCTATAATTCACCCCTCCACTTT.

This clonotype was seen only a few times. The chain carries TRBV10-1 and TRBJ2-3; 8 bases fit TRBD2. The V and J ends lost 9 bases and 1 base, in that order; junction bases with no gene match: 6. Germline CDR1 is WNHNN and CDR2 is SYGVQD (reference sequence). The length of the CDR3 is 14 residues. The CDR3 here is CARSRRGGTDTQYF. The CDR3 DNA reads TGCGCCAGGTCCCGGCGGGGGGGCACAGATACGCAGTATTTT.

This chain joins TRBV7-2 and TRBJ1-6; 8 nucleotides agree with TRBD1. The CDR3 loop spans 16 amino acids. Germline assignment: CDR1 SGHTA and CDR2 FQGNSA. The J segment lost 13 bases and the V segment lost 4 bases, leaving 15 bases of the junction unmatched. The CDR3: CASSSRDRPQVLPLHF. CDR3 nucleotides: TGTGCCAGCAGCTCCCGGGACAGGCCCCAGGTTTTGCCCCTCCACTTT.

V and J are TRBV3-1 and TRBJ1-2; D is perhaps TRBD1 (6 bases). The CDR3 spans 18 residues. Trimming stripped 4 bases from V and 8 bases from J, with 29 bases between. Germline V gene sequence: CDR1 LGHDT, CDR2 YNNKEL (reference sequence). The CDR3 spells CASSPFPSGAISSWGYTF. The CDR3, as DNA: TGTGCCAGCAGCCCTTTTCCGTCGGGGGCTATTTCCTCGTGGGGCTACACCTTC.

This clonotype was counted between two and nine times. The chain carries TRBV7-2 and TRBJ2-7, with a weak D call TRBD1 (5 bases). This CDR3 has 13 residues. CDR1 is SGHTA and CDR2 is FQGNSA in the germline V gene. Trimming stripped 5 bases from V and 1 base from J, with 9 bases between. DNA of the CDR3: TGTGCCAGCAGCGGGTACAGGTCCTACGAGCAGTACTTC. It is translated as CASSGYRSYEQYF.

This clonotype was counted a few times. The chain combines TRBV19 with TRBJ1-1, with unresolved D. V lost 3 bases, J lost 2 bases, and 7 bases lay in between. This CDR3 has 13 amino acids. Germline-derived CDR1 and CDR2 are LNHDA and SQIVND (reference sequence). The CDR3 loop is CASSMGRNTEAFF. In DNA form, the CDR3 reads TGTGCCAGTAGTATGGGCAGAAACACTGAAGCTTTCTTT. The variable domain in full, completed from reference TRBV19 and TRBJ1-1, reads DGGITQSPKYLFRKEGQNVTLSCEQNLNHDAMYWYRQDPGQGLRLIYYSQIVNDFQKGDIAEGYSVSREKKESFPLTVTSAQKNPTAFYLCASSMGRNTEAFFGQGTRLTVV.

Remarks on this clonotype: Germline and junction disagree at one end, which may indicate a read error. CDR3 sequence: CASSLDVGGYAF. The CDR3 region has the DNA TGTGCCAGCAGCTTGGATGTGGGTGGCTACGCCTTC. V usage is TRBV5-1 and J usage is TRBJ1-2; D not resolved. This CDR3 has 12 amino acids. CDR1 SGHRS and CDR2 YFSETQ come from the germline V gene.

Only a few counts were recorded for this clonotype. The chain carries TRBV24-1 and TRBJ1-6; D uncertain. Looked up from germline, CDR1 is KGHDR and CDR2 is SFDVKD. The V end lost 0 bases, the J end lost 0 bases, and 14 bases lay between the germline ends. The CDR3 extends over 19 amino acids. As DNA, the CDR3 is TGTGCCACCAGTGATTTGCAAGGTGGCAGAAGCTCCTATAATTCACCCCTCCACTTT. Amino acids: CATSDLQGGRSSYNSPLHF.

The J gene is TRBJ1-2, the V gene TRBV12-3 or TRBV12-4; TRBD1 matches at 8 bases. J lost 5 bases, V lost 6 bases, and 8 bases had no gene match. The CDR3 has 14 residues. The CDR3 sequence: CASRVGQGGYGYTF. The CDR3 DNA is TGTGCCAGCAGGGTAGGACAGGGTGGGTATGGCTACACCTTC.

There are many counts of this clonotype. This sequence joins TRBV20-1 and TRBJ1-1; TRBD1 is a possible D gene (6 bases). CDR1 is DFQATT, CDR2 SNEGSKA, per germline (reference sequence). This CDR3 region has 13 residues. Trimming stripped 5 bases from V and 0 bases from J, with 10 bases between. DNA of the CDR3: TGCAGTGCTGAGGACAGTATGAACACTGAAGCTTTCTTT. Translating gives CSAEDSMNTEAFF.

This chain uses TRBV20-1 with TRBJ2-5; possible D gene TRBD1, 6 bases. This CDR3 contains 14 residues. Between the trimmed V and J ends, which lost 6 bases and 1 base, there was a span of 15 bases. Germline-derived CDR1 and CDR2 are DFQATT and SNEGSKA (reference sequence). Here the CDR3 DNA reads TGCAGTGCCCCCAGGGGCAGGGCCCAAGAGACCCAGTACTTC. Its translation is CSAPRGRAQETQYF.